Listed here is a single TCR beta chain. Its antigen remains undetermined. Base qualities are not at hand, and no much larger clone is one base apart. This sample stems from a study of OX40 agonist ivuxolimab in advanced cancers. About the study as a whole: Ivuxolimab was a fully human IgG2 agonistic monoclonal antibody targeting the costimulatory receptor OX40 (CD134). Among the approximately 54 dose-escalation patients, around 20 had hepatocellular carcinoma, about 15 melanoma, 9 renal cell carcinoma and 9 head and neck cancer. Partial responses were achieved by three dose-escalation patients, of whom one had hepatocellular carcinoma and two had cutaneous melanoma. In the dose-escalation cohort, 82.7% of patients were male, and the mean age was roughly 60 years, with a range of roughly 20 to 80. Intravenous ivuxolimab was administered to patients every 2 weeks at six dose levels: 0.01, 0.1, 0.3, 1.5, 3 and 10 mg/kg. Patients were allowed to have had prior anti-PD-1, anti-PD-L1 or anti-CTLA-4 therapy, and roughly two fifths of the dose-escalation patients had been treated with checkpoint inhibitors. The paper describes the monotherapy dose-escalation part (N of about 47 patients) of the phase I trial of ivuxolimab. The purpose of peripheral TCRbeta sequencing was to test whether ivuxolimab changed TCR sequence diversity and led to clonal T-cell expansion.

From the germline V gene (reference sequence), CDR1 is SEHNR and CDR2 is FQNEAQ. The CDR3 goes from the cysteine to the phenylalanine over 13 residues. Only the CDR3 part of the read is kept: 39 bases, read in frame from the first base. V is cut by 4 bases and J by 0 bases, and the space between the germline ends is 5 bases. Patients with autoimmune disease history or receiving systemic immunosuppression were excluded from the trial. Peripheral blood for TCR sequencing was collected from all dose cohorts at baseline, on cycle 4 day 1, and on cycle 7 day 1. Samples were obtained from an open-label, multicenter, first-in-human phase I dose-escalation trial of ivuxolimab. The trial enrolled adults with locally advanced or metastatic head and neck squamous cell, hepatocellular, melanoma or renal cell carcinoma. Before TCR sequencing, CD4+ and CD8+ T cells were separately sorted from peripheral blood.

For sequencing of the TCRbeta CDR3 region, genomic DNA was extracted from the sorted cells. The immunoSEQ Assay was used for sequencing of TCRbeta CDR3 regions. In TCRdb, the immuneACCESS table is reduced to in-frame sequences with V and J assigned. These tables do not hold every clone; where another copy was compared, an unresolved V gene accounts for under half, and the others remain unexplained. The sample profile shows some 64,000 clones; about 87% of them were found once. Over 2.5% of the sample belongs to the ten largest clones. Results and caveats for the whole study, not just this receptor: Partial responders in the 0.1-3.0 mg/kg groups had among the lowest normalized peripheral clonal expansion, especially among CD8+ T cells. At doses of 0.1 to 3.0 mg/kg, clonal expansion of both CD4+ and CD8+ blood T cells was observed from baseline to week 6. Low levels of normalized T-cell clonal expansion were also shown by some nonresponding patients. Which antigens the clonally expanded peripheral T cells were specific for was not determined. After ivuxolimab, more expanded clones were found on average in CD8+ T cells than in CD4+ T cells.

This sequence uses TRBV7-9 and TRBJ2-3; the D gene is unclear. This TCR came from an adult with an advanced solid tumor such as melanoma, head and neck, liver or kidney cancer. The source was CD4+ or CD8+ T cells sorted from blood, collected in a trial of the OX40 agonist ivuxolimab. The bases read TGTGCCAGCAGCTACAGTAGCACAGATACGCAGTATTTT. It codes for CASSYSSTDTQYF.